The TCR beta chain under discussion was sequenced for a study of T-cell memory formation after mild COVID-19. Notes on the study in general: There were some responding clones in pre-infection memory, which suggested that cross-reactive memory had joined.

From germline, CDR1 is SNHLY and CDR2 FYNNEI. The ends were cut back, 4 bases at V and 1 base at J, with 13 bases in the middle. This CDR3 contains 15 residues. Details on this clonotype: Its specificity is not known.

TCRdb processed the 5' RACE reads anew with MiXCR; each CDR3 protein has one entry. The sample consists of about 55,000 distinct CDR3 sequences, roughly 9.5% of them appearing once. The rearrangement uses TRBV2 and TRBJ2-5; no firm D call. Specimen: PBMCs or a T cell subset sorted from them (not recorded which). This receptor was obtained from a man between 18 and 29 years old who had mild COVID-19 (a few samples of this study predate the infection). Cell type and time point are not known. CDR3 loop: CASSVNRQSQETQYF. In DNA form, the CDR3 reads TGTGCCAGCAGTGTAAATAGGCAAAGCCAAGAGACCCAGTACTTC.